This T cell receptor beta chain was captured in a study of T cell repertoires in cytomegalovirus infection. This clonotype came up a few times. Its matching antigen is unknown. There are 16 residues in the CDR3. The germline V gene has CDR1 DFQATT and CDR2 SNEGSKA (reference sequence). The trim removed 3 bases at V and 3 bases at J, leaving 12 bases unmatched. TCRdb reanalysed the reads using MiXCR and keeps one entry per CDR3 protein. The profile shows fewer than 550,000 distinct CDR3 sequences, about 11% of them singletons. Whole-study findings and limits: Carriage of CMV together with the relevant HLA was identifiable through cumulative public TCR beta family frequency.

The chain couples TRBV20-1 to TRBJ2-7, with 9 bases aligning to TRBD2. The sequence was obtained from a human donor in good health (CMV status not recorded). Some clones in this sample may be carry-over from other donors' samples. The sequencing input was PBMCs. CDR3 nucleotide sequence: TGCAGTGCTAGTTTGGGGGCGGGAGGGCCTTTCTACGAGCAGTACTTC. Residues: CSASLGAGGPFYEQYF.